Each of the 9 T cell receptor beta chains below was sequenced from the same sample in a study of blood T cell repertoires in COVID-19. The data were produced by immunoSEQ multiplex PCR, yet TCRdb's version contains in-frame clones alone and is incomplete. The top ten hold about 9.6% of the sample, which has approximately 200,000 clones, 86% seen once. The sample taken for sequencing was PBMCs or T cells enriched from blood (not recorded which). These receptor sequences come from a woman between 25 and 40 years old who had recovered from COVID-19.

The chain links TRBV30 to TRBJ2-1, with 8 bases identical to TRBD2. This CDR3 comprises 13 residues. The V gene's germline CDR1 is GTSNPN and CDR2 SVGIG (reference sequence). The V and J ends lost 0 bases and 10 bases, in that order; junction bases with no gene match: 5. CDR3: CAWSVAGGWEQFF. CDR3 nucleotides: TGTGCCTGGAGTGTTGCGGGAGGTTGGGAGCAGTTCTTC.

The V and J genes are TRBV18 and TRBJ2-7, with TRBD1 matching over 10 bases. Germline values: CDR1 KGHSH, CDR2 LQKENI. CDR3 size: 14 residues. V lost 6 bases to trimming and J lost 6 bases; unmatched junction nucleotides: 8. The CDR3 DNA reads as TGTGCCAGCTCCCCCGGGACAGGGGATGTCGAGCAGTACTTC. Its translation is CASSPGTGDVEQYF.

The rearrangement joins TRBV2 to TRBJ1-1; perhaps TRBD1 as D (5 bases). CDR1 SNHLY and CDR2 FYNNEI come from the germline V gene. The CDR3 is 12 amino acids. V lost 7 bases, J lost 11 bases, and 17 bases lay in between. This CDR3 reads CASILWGVTAFF. The CDR3 region has the DNA TGTGCCAGCATCCTCTGGGGGGTTACGGCTTTCTTT.

The chain joins TRBV19 to TRBJ2-5, with a possible D match to TRBD2 (5 bases). The CDR3 length is 14 residues. The germline CDR1 and CDR2 sequences are LNHDA and SQIVND (reference sequence). The V and J ends lost 5 bases and 0 bases respectively, with 10 bases between them. The CDR3: CASSRAAHQETQYF. The CDR3, as DNA: TGTGCCAGTAGTCGAGCGGCTCACCAAGAGACCCAGTACTTC.

The chain is built from TRBV7-2 and TRBJ2-2, with a weak D call TRBD2 (6 bases). The germline CDR1 and CDR2 sequences are SGHTA and FQGNSA. Trimming pared 6 bases from V and 5 bases from J, leaving 16 bases between. The CDR3 is 15 amino acids. The CDR3 DNA sequence: TGTGCCAGCAGACCTGGAGGGCCGTGGACCGGGGAGCTGTTTTTT. It codes for CASRPGGPWTGELFF.

As regards this clone: The same CDR3 also results from other DNA sequences found in this sample. The rearrangement links TRBV19 to TRBJ2-7; the match to TRBD1 covers 9 bases. The CDR3 extends over 13 amino acids. V lost 6 bases to trimming and J lost 6 bases; unmatched junction nucleotides: 6. Germline CDR1 reads LNHDA; CDR2 reads SQIVND (reference sequence). The CDR3 loop reads CASSITGGGEQYF. CDR3 DNA: TGTGCCAGTAGCATAACAGGGGGCGGCGAGCAGTACTTC.

The chain combines TRBV10-3 with TRBJ2-3, with D perhaps matching TRBD2 (6 bases). The CDR3 covers 13 residues. Deletions cut 5 bases from V and 4 bases from J, with 10 bases between. Germline CDR1 and CDR2: ENHRY and SYGVKD. The CDR3 DNA reads TGTGCCATCAGTAGGGAGGTCGCAGATACGCAGTATTTT. Its protein product is CAISREVADTQYF.

The chain employs TRBV5-1 and TRBJ1-4; D is possibly TRBD1 (6 bases). CDR1 is SGHRS, CDR2 YFSETQ, per germline. The V end lost 4 bases, the J end lost 5 bases, and 15 bases lay between the germline ends. The length of the CDR3 is 15 residues. CDR3 DNA sequence: TGCGCCAGCAGCGGGCAGGGGCAGGGGAATGAAAAACTGTTTTTT. This sequence encodes CASSGQGQGNEKLFF.

CDR3 DNA: TGCGCCAGCAGCTTGGCGCCCCTTGAGGGTACTGAAGCTTTCTTT. Its protein is CASSLAPLEGTEAFF. This chain joins TRBV5-1 and TRBJ1-1; D is uncertain. V lost 0 bases and J 5 bases, leaving 14 bases between the germline ends. Germline V gives CDR1 SGHRS, CDR2 YFSETQ. The CDR3 has 15 amino acids.